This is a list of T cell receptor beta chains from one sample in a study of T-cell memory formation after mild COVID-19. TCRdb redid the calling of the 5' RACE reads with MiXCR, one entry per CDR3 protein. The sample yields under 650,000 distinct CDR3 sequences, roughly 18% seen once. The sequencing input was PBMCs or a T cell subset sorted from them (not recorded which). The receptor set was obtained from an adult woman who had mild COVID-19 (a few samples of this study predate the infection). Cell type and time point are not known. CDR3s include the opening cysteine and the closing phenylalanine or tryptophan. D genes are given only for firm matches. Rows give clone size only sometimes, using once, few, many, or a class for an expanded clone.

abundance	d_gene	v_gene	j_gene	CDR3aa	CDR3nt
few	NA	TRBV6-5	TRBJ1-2	CASSFGGMDYGYTF	TGTGCCAGCAGTTTCGGTGGAATGGATTATGGCTACACCTTC
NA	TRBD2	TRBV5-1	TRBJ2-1	CASSPPTSGAYNEQFF	TGCGCCAGCAGCCCGCCGACTAGCGGAGCCTACAATGAGCAGTTCTTC
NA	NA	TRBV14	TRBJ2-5	CASSQGSYRRETQYF	TGTGCCAGCAGCCAAGGGTCCTACAGAAGGGAGACCCAGTACTTC
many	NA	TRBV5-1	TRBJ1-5	CASSPGQFNQPQHF	TGCGCCAGCAGCCCCGGGCAGTTCAATCAGCCCCAGCATTTT
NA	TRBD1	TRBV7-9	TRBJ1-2	CASSLNRQGHYGYTF	TGTGCCAGCAGCTTAAATAGACAGGGACACTATGGCTACACCTTC
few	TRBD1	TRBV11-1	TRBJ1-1	CASSLRDRMNTEAFF	TGTGCCAGCAGCTTAAGGGACAGGATGAACACTGAAGCTTTCTTT
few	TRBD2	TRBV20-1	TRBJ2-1	CTLGRASGNNEQFF	TGCACGCTTGGCCGGGCTAGCGGAAACAATGAGCAGTTCTTC
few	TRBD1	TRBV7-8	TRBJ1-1	CASSLEGQGINTEAFF	TGTGCCAGCAGCCTAGAGGGACAGGGCATAAACACTGAAGCTTTCTTT
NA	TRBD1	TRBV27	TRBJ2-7	CASSPRQGDPYEQYF	TGTGCCAGCAGTCCCAGACAGGGCGATCCCTACGAGCAGTACTTC
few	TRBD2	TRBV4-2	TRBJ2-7	CASSQGEGLVVDEQYF	TGTGCCAGCAGCCAAGGAGAGGGACTAGTGGTTGACGAGCAGTACTTC
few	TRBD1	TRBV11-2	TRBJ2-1	CASTTSGTGIYNEQFF	TGTGCCAGCACCACCTCCGGGACAGGGATCTACAATGAGCAGTTCTTC
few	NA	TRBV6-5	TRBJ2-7	CASSSLGIPYEQYF	TGTGCCAGCAGTTCACTAGGAATCCCCTACGAGCAGTACTTC
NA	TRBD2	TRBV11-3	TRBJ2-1	CASSFTGLAGSSYNEQFF	TGTGCCAGCAGCTTCACCGGACTAGCGGGGAGCTCCTACAATGAGCAGTTCTTC
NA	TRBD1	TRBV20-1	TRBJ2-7	CSASKTGDLYEQYF	TGCAGTGCTAGTAAGACAGGGGATCTCTACGAGCAGTACTTC
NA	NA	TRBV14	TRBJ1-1	CASSQVWSGTEAFF	TGTGCCAGCAGCCAAGTCTGGTCGGGCACTGAAGCTTTCTTT
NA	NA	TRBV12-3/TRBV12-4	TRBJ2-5	CASSLWWGETQYF	TGTGCCAGCAGTTTGTGGTGGGGAGAGACCCAGTACTTC
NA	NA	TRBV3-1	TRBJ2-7	CASSQDLGQSGEQYF	TGTGCCAGCAGCCAAGATTTAGGACAGTCGGGGGAGCAGTACTTC
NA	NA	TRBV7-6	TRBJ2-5	CASSPGQTSQETQYF	TGTGCCAGCAGCCCCGGACAGACCTCCCAAGAGACCCAGTACTTC
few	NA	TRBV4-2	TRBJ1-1	CASSQDRGAITEAFF	TGTGCCAGCAGCCAAGATCGGGGGGCGATCACTGAAGCTTTCTTT
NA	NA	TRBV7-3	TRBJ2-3	CASSLLGWDLQATDTQYF	TGTGCCAGCAGCCTCCTAGGTTGGGACCTTCAGGCCACAGATACGCAGTATTTT
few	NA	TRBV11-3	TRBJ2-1	CASKASFEQFF	TGTGCCAGCAAAGCTAGCTTTGAGCAGTTCTTC
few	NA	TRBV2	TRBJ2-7	CASSKIYEQYF	TGTGCCAGCTCGAAGATCTACGAGCAGTACTTC
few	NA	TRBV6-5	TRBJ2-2	CASSYIAVGAGELFF	TGTGCCAGCAGTTACATTGCGGTCGGAGCCGGGGAGCTGTTTTTT
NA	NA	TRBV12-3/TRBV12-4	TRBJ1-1	CASSPGPGFGTEAFF	TGTGCCAGCAGCCCCGGTCCCGGGTTTGGCACTGAAGCTTTCTTT
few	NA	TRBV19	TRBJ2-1	CASSPLSRKSDEQFF	TGTGCCAGTAGTCCTCTCAGTAGGAAATCTGATGAGCAGTTCTTC
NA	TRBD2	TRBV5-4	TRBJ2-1	CASSLGGAGGPEKFF	TGTGCCAGCAGCTTGGGTGGAGCGGGAGGCCCCGAGAAGTTCTTC
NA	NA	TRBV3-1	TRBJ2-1	CASSFTLRDLVPEQFF	TGTGCCAGCAGTTTTACTCTCCGGGACCTTGTCCCGGAACAGTTCTTC
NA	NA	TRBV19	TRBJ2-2	CASRFGGGAGELFF	TGTGCCAGTAGATTCGGTGGGGGAGCCGGGGAGCTGTTTTTT
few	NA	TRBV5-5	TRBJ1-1	CASSLAYGGGEAFF	TGTGCCAGCAGCTTGGCCTATGGTGGTGGTGAAGCTTTCTTT